This paragraph covers one T cell receptor beta chain sequence. Repertoires were generated with immunoSEQ multiplex PCR, while TCRdb's copy carries only in-frame clones and drops some. The sample records approximately 300,000 clones, 80% to 85% being singletons. This specimen belongs to a study of blood T cell repertoires in COVID-19. Study-level background: Spain, Italy and the United States supplied samples that represented acute and convalescent COVID-19. T cells, B-cell-depleted T cells, or PBMCs provided the cDNA or gDNA that served as material.

The germline V gene encodes CDR1 LGHNA and CDR2 YNFKEQ. This CDR3 spans 15 amino acids. The trim removed 1 base at V and 4 bases at J, leaving 4 bases unmatched. This receptor was obtained from a person between 65 and 79 years old with COVID-19, enrolled during active disease. The chain uses TRBV4-2 and TRBJ2-1, with 7 bases matching TRBD2. The specimen was peripheral blood. The CDR3 nucleotides read TGTGCCAGCAGCCAAGGGGCTAGCGGATACAATGAGCAGTTCTTC. This translates into CASSQGASGYNEQFF.